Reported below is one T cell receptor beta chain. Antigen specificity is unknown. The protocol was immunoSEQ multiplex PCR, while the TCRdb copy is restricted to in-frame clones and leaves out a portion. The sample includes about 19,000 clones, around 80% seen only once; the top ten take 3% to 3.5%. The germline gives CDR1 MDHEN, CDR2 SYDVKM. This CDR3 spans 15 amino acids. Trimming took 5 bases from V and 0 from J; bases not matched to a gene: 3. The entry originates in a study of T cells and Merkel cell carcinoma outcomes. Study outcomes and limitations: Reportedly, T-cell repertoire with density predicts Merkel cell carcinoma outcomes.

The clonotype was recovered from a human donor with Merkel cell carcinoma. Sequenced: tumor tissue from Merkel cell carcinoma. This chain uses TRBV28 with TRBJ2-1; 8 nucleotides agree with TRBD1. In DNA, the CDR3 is TGTGCCAGCAGTATAACAGGGGGCTCCTACAATGAGCAGTTCTTC. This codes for CASSITGGSYNEQFF.